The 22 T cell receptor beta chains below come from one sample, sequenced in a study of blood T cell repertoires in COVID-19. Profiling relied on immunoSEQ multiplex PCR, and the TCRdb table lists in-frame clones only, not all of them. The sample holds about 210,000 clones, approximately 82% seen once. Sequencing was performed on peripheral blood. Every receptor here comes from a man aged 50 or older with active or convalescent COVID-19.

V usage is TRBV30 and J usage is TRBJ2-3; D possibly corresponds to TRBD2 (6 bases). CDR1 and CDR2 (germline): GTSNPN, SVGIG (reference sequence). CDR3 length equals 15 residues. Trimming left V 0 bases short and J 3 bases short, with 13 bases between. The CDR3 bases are TGTGCCTGGAGTGTACCTGCGGGGCGTACAGATACGCAGTATTTT. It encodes CAWSVPAGRTDTQYF.

The CDR3 bases are TGCGCCAGCAGCCAGGGACAGGGGGAGTCCTACGAGCAGTACTTC. Amino acid sequence: CASSQGQGESYEQYF. The gene calls are TRBV4-3 and TRBJ2-7, with 11 bases that match TRBD1. This CDR3 contains 15 residues. Germline V CDR1 and CDR2: LGHNA, YSLEER. V dropped 3 bases and J dropped 1; count of bases not matched to a gene: 2.

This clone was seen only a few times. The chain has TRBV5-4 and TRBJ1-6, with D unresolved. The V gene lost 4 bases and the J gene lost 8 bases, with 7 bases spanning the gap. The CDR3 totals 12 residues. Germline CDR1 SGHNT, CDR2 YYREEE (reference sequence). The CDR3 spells CASSRRDSPLHF. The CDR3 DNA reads TGTGCCAGCAGCCGCCGGGATTCACCCCTCCACTTT. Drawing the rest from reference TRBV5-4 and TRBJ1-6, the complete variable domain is ETGVTQSPTHLIKTRGQQVTLRCSSQSGHNTVSWYQQALGQGPQFIFQYYREEENGRGNFPPRFSGLQFPNYSSELNVNALELDDSALYLCASSRRDSPLHFGNGTRLTVT.

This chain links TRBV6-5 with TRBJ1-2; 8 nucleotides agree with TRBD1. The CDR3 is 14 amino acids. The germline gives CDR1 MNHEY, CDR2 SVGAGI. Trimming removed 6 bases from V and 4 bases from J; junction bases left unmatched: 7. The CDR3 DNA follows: TGTGCCAGCAGGGAGGACAGGGTTCGCTATGGCTACACCTTC. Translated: CASREDRVRYGYTF.

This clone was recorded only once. CDR3 DNA sequence: TGTGCCTGGAGTTACGGAGCTAACTATGGCTACACCTTC. This sequence encodes CAWSYGANYGYTF. The chain is built from TRBV30 and TRBJ1-2; D remains unclear. Trimming took off 2 bases at V and 0 bases at J, with 7 bases between the two ends. The CDR3 covers 13 residues. Germline lookup yields CDR1 GTSNPN and CDR2 SVGIG (reference sequence).

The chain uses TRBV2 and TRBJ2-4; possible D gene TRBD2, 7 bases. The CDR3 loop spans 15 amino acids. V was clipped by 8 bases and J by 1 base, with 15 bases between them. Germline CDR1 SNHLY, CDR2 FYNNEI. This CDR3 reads CASRTAGTAKNIQYF. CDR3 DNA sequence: TGTGCCAGCCGGACAGCGGGAACCGCCAAAAACATTCAGTACTTC.

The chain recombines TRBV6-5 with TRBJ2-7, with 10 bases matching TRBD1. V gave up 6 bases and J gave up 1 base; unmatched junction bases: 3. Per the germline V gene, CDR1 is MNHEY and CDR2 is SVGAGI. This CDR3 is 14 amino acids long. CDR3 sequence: CASRPGQGSYEQYF. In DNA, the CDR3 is TGTGCCAGCAGGCCGGGACAGGGGTCCTACGAGCAGTACTTC.

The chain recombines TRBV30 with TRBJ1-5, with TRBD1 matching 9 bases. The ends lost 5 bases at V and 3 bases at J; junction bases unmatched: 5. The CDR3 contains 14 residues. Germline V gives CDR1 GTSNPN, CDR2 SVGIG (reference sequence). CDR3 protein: CAWADRGDNQPQHF. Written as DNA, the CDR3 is TGTGCCTGGGCCGACAGGGGGGACAATCAGCCCCAGCATTTT.

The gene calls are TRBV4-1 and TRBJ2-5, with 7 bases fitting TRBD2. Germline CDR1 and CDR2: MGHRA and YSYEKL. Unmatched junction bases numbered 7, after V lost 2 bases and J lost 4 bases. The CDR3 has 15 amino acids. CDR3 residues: CASSQPSGAGETQYF. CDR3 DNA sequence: TGCGCCAGCAGCCAACCCAGCGGGGCCGGAGAGACCCAGTACTTC.

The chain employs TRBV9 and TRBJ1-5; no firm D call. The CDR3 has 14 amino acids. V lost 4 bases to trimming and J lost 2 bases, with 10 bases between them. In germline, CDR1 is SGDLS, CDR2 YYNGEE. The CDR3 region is CASSPGWGNQPQHF. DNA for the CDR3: TGTGCCAGCAGCCCGGGGTGGGGCAATCAGCCCCAGCATTTT. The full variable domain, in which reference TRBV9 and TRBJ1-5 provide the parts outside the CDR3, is DSGVTQTPKHLITATGQRVTLRCSPRSGDLSVYWYQQSLDQGLQFLIQYYNGEERAKGNILERFSAQQFPDLHSELNLSSLELGDSALYFCASSPGWGNQPQHFGDGTRLSIL.

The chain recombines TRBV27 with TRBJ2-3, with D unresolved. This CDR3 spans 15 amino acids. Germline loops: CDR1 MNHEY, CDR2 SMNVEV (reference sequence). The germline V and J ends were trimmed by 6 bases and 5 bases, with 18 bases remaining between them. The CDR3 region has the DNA TGTGCCAGCAGAAAAGACAAGATCATTCTAGATACGCAGTATTTT. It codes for CASRKDKIILDTQYF.

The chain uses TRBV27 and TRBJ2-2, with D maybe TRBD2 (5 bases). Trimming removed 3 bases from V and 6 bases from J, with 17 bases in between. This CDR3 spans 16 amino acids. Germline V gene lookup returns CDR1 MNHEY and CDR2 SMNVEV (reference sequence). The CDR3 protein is CASSFLMSGLPGELFF. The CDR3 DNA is TGTGCCAGCAGTTTCCTCATGTCAGGACTGCCCGGGGAGCTGTTTTTT.

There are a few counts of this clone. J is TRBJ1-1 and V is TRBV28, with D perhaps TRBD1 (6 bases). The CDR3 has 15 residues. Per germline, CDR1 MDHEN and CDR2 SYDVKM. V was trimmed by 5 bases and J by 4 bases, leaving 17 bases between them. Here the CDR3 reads CASSPMGARGTEAFF. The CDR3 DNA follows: TGTGCCAGCAGTCCTATGGGGGCCCGGGGCACTGAAGCTTTCTTT.

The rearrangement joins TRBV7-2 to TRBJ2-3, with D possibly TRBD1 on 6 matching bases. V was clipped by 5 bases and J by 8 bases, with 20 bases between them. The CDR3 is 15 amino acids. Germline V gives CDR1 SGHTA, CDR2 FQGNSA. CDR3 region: CASSQGTGGVATQYF. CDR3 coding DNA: TGTGCCAGCAGCCAGGGAACTGGGGGCGTGGCTACGCAGTATTTT.

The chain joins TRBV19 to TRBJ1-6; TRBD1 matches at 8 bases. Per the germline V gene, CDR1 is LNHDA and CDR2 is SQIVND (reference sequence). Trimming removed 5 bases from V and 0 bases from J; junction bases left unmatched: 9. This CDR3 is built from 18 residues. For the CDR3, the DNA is TGTGCCAGTAGTGACGGGACAGGCGGGAGCTCCTATAATTCACCCCTCCACTTT. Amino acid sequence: CASSDGTGGSSYNSPLHF.

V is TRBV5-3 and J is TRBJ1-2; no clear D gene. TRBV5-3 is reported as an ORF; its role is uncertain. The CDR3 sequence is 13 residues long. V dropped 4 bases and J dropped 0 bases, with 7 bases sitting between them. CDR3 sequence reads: CARSVLANYGYTF. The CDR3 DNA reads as TGTGCCAGAAGCGTCTTAGCTAACTATGGCTACACCTTC.

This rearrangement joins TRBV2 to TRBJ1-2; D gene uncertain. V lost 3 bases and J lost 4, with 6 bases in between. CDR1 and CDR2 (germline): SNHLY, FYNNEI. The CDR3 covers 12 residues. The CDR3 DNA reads TGTGCCAGCAGTGACAGGATCTATGGCTACACCTTC. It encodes CASSDRIYGYTF.

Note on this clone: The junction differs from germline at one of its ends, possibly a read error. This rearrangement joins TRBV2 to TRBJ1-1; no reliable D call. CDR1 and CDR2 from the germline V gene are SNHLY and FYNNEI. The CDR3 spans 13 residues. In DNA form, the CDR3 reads TGTGCCAGCAGTAAAGCCGGGGTAACTGAAGCTTTCTTT. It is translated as CASSKAGVTEAFF.

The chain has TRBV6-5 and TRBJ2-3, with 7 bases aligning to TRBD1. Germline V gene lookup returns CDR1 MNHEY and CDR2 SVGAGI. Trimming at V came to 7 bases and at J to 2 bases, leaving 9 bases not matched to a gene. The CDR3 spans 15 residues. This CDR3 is CASTPRGQVTDTQYF. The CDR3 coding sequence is TGTGCCAGCACCCCGAGGGGGCAGGTCACAGATACGCAGTATTTT.

For the CDR3, the DNA is TGTGCCAGCAGCTTCGGAGCGATAGAGACCCAGTACTTC. Protein sequence: CASSFGAIETQYF. The V gene is TRBV6-5, the J gene TRBJ2-5; D is uncertain. V was cut by 6 bases and J by 4 bases, with 12 bases left in between. Germline V gene data show CDR1 as MNHEY and CDR2 as SVGAGI. CDR3 length equals 13 residues.

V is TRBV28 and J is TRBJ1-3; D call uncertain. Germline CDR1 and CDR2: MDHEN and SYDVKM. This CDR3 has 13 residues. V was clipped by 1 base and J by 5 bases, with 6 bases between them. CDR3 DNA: TGTGCCAGCAGTTTATCGAGCCGAAACACCATATATTTT. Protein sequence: CASSLSSRNTIYF.

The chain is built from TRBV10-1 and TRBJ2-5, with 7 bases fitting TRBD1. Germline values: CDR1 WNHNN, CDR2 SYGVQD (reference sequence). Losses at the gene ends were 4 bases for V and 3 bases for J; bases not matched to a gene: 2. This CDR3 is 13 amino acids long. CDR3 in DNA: TGCGCCAGCAGTGCGGGGACAGAAGAGACCCAGTACTTC. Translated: CASSAGTEETQYF.